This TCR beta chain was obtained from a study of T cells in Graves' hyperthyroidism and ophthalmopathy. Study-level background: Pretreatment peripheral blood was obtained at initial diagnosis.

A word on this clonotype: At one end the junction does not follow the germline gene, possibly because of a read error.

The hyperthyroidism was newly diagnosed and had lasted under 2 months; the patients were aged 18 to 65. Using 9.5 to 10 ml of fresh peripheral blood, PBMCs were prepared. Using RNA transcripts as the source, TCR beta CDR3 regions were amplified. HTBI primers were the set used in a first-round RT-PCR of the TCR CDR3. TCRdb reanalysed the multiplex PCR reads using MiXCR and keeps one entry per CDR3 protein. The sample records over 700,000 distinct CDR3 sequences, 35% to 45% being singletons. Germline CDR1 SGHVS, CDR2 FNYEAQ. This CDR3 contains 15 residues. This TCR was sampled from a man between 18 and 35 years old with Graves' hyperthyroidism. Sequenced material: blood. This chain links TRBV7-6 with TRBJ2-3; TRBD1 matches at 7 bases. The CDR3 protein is CASSQDRTSTDTQYF. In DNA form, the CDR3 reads TGCGCCAGCAGCCAGGACAGGACAAGCACAGATACGCAGTATTTT.